This is a list of T cell receptor beta chains from one sample in a study of cytomegalovirus exposure and HLA in healthy donors. Method: immunoSEQ multiplex PCR; TCRdb's copy keeps in-frame clones and lacks some. Found here are about 160,000 clones, 84% of them singletons; the top ten hold roughly a tenth. The material sequenced was PBMCs. The receptors come from a man younger than 40 in good health and CMV-seropositive. The CDR3 runs from the conserved cysteine through the conserved F or W. The D gene is left open where the match is weak. The size entry is marked missing in some rows and otherwise reads once, few, many or a size class.

d_call clone_size j_call v_call cdr3_aa cdr3_nt
. . TRBJ2-5 TRBV27 CASSLLREETQYF TGTGCCAGCAGTTTACTCAGGGAAGAGACCCAGTACTTC
TRBD1 . TRBJ2-3 TRBV6-1 CASRQTGGGADTQYF TGTGCCAGCAGGCAAACAGGGGGCGGCGCAGATACGCAGTATTTT
. . TRBJ2-3 TRBV21-1 CARGASELADTQYF TGTGCCAGGGGAGCTAGCGAGTTGGCAGATACGCAGTATTTT
. . TRBJ2-7 TRBV11-2 CASSDPGRGSYEQYF TGTGCCAGCAGCGATCCGGGGAGGGGGTCCTACGAGCAGTACTTC
. . TRBJ1-4 TRBV7-2 CASSLGRLGLNEKLFF TGTGCCAGCAGCTTGGGCAGGCTGGGGCTTAATGAAAAACTGTTTTTT
. . TRBJ2-2 TRBV7-9 CASSPMETGELFF TGTGCCAGCAGCCCCATGGAGACCGGGGAGCTGTTTTTT
. . TRBJ1-5 TRBV5-4 CASSLGGVGQPQHF TGTGCCAGCAGCTTAGGGGGGGTGGGTCAGCCCCAGCATTTT
. . TRBJ2-4 TRBV4-3 CASSQEWRRLNIQYF TGCGCCAGCAGCCAAGAGTGGCGGCGATTAAACATTCAGTACTTC
. . TRBJ2-1 TRBV13 CASSLEGLPGNEQFF TGTGCCAGCAGCTTAGAGGGCCTCCCGGGGAATGAGCAGTTCTTC
. . TRBJ2-5 TRBV9 CASSVRGQETQYF TGTGCCAGCAGCGTCAGGGGACAAGAGACCCAGTACTTC
TRBD2 many TRBJ2-1 TRBV18 CASSSGGASNEQFF TGTGCCAGCTCCTCCGGGGGGGCCTCCAATGAGCAGTTCTTC
TRBD2 . TRBJ2-3 TRBV5-1 CASSLVLAGGTDTQYF TGCGCCAGCAGCTTGGTACTAGCGGGAGGGACAGATACGCAGTATTTT
TRBD2 . TRBJ2-2 TRBV6-6 CASSYRLAPNTGELFF TGTGCCAGCAGTTACCGACTAGCGCCGAACACCGGGGAGCTGTTTTTT
. . TRBJ1-1 TRBV20-1 CSATGPTEAFF TGCAGTGCTACAGGGCCCACTGAAGCTTTCTTT
TRBD1 . TRBJ2-7 TRBV4-3 CASSQVEGQGGHEQYF TGCGCCAGCAGCCAAGTGGAGGGACAGGGTGGCCACGAGCAGTACTTC
. . TRBJ2-7 TRBV7-2 CASSLSGGQYEQYF TGTGCCAGCAGCTTATCGGGCGGACAATACGAGCAGTACTTC
TRBD2 . TRBJ2-3 TRBV4-1 CASSLKAGGQVSTDTQYF TGCGCCAGCAGCCTTAAGGCGGGAGGCCAGGTTAGCACAGATACGCAGTATTTT
. . TRBJ1-1 TRBV9 CASSKTGMNTEAFF TGTGCCAGCAGCAAGACAGGTATGAACACTGAAGCTTTCTTT
TRBD1 . TRBJ1-1 TRBV4-1 CASSQGQGADTEAFF TGCGCCAGCAGCCAAGGACAGGGTGCGGACACTGAAGCTTTCTTT
. . TRBJ1-2 TRBV2 CASSRTEPNYGYTF TGTGCCAGCAGTCGGACAGAACCTAACTATGGCTACACCTTC
TRBD2 few TRBJ2-1 TRBV6-5 CASNPGGSYNEQFF TGTGCCAGCAACCCGGGAGGTTCCTACAATGAGCAGTTCTTC
. . TRBJ1-2 TRBV4-3 CASSQGLGAVHGGYTF TGCGCCAGCAGCCAAGGACTTGGGGCGGTTCATGGTGGCTACACCTTC